This T cell receptor beta chain was recorded in a study of patients and donors after allogeneic stem cell transplantation. MiXCR, applied by TCRdb to the RT-PCR reads, yields one record per CDR3 protein. The table includes 98,000 or so distinct CDR3 sequences, less than 45% detected once. This CDR3 contains 17 residues. J lost 4 bases, V lost 2 bases, and 12 bases had no gene match. Germline V lookup: CDR1 DFQATT, CDR2 SNEGSKA (reference sequence). Specimen: blood, either unsorted or a sorted T cell fraction (not recorded which). The chain carries TRBV20-1 and TRBJ2-1; 9 bases are shared with TRBD1. This receptor was taken from a human donor who was either an allogeneic HSCT recipient or a stem cell or donor lymphocyte infusion donor (not recorded which). It is not recorded whose cells these are; they may come from a transplant donor. CDR3 sequence (DNA): TGCAGTGCTAGATGCCTGGACAAGGGACAGGGATACAATGAGCAGTTCTTC. Translation: CSARCLDKGQGYNEQFF.